This entry features one TCR beta chain sequence. TCRdb keeps only in-frame clones here, not all; method: immunoSEQ multiplex PCR. The sample holds approximately 27,000 clones, more than 80% seen once. The sample is drawn from a study of T cell changes during pregnancy in multiple sclerosis. The V gene's germline CDR1 is SGHTA and CDR2 FQGTGA. After removal of 2 bases from V and 8 bases from J, the junction contained 4 bases not matched to a gene. The length of the CDR3 is 14 residues. The gene calls are TRBV7-3 and TRBJ2-1; 9 positions agree with TRBD2. Sequenced here: CD4+ T cells from peripheral blood mononuclear cells, sampled in the first trimester of pregnancy. The clonotype originates from a female donor with multiple sclerosis, enrolled in a pregnancy study. The CDR3 loop is CASSLLAGLDEQFF. DNA of the CDR3: TGTGCCAGCAGCTTACTAGCGGGGCTGGATGAGCAGTTCTTC.